This T cell receptor (beta chain) was identified during a study of blood T cell repertoires in COVID-19. Study-wide context: Both acute and convalescent COVID-19 samples were obtained from the United States, Italy and Spain. Nucleic acid was either cDNA or gDNA, and it came from T cells, B-cell-depleted T cells, or PBMCs.

Authors' processing steps: For nucleated cells, counts were estimated from reference gene primer amplification. Sequencing used immunoSEQ multiplex PCR; TCRdb keeps in-frame clones, though not all of them. V and J calls and clone size are copied from that table; D and trimming were computed from the DNA. Seen here are about 48,000 clones, just over 85% observed once, and the top ten hold around 3%. Seattle's cohort entered during active infection and was followed longitudinally. V lost 6 bases, J lost 1 base, and 13 bases lay in between. The CDR3 is 16 residues long. From germline, CDR1 is WSHSY and CDR2 SAAADI.

The sequencing sample was made of peripheral blood. V and J are TRBV10-2 and TRBJ2-6; weak D call: TRBD1 (5 bases). This sequence originates from an elderly woman with COVID-19, enrolled during active disease. DNA for the CDR3: TGCGCCAGCAGCGCCGTCAGGGCTTCTGGGGCCAACGTCCTGACTTTC. This sequence encodes CASSAVRASGANVLTF.